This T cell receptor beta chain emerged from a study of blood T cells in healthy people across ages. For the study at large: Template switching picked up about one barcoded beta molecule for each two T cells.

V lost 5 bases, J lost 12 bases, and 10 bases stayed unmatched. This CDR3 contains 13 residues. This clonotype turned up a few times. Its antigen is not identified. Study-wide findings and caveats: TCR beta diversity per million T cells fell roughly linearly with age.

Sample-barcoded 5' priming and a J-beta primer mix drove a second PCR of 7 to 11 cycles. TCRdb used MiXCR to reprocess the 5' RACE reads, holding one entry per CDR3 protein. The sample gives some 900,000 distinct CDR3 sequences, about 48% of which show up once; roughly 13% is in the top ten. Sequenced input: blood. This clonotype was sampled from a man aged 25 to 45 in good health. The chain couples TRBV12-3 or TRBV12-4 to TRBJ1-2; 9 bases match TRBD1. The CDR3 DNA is TGTGCCAGCAGTGGCACAGGGGGCCTGATCGACACCTTC. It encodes CASSGTGGLIDTF.